The source of this T cell receptor (beta chain) is a study of control samples from healthy donors and cancer patients (dated by TCRdb to the early 2020s). For this clone: This clone's antigen is unknown. The record has no base qualities; no much larger clone is one base away.

The CDR3 measures 16 amino acids from cysteine to phenylalanine. Only the CDR3 DNA stays, 48 bases, in frame from base 1. CDR1 and CDR2 are drawn from the germline V gene: SGHRS, YFSETQ. V is trimmed back by 0 bases and J by 7 bases, and the junction contains 8 bases that no gene match accounts for. Library creation used the immunoSEQ multiplex PCR assay. This is the immuneACCESS table as TCRdb keeps it, with only in-frame sequences that have V and J called. A part of the clones is gone; compared with another copy, unresolved V genes explain less than half, and the rest is unexplained. This sample holds about 120,000 clones; approximately 92% were observed only once. Less than 2.5% of the sample goes to the ten largest clones.

The rearranged segments are TRBV5-1 and TRBJ2-7; 12 middle bases align to TRBD1. The source of this sequence is a woman in her 50s in good health. The sample comprised blood. The CDR3 in this case is CASSLGWGQGAWEQYF. Read as DNA, the sequence is TGCGCCAGCAGCTTGGGTTGGGGACAGGGGGCGTGGGAGCAGTACTTC.